A single sample gave rise to the 5 T cell receptor beta chains below, sequenced in a study of CD8 T cells in Susac syndrome. Random hexamers were used to reverse transcribe the RNA input (0.5 to 1 ug). Each CDR3 protein gets one entry after TCRdb re-called the immunoSEQ multiplex PCR reads with MiXCR. In the table there are fewer than 250,000 distinct CDR3 sequences, approximately 90% of which are singletons. Sequencing was carried out using CD8+ T cells from PBMCs. These receptors came from a human donor with multiple sclerosis.

This sequence joins TRBV6-1 and TRBJ2-5; D gene unclear. CDR1 is MNHNS, CDR2 SASEGT, per germline. The CDR3 totals 14 residues. Trimming stripped 4 bases from V and 0 bases from J, with 9 bases between. CDR3 protein: CASSVPAYQETQYF. In nucleotides, the CDR3 is TGTGCCAGCAGTGTCCCAGCGTACCAAGAGACCCAGTACTTC.

V and J are TRBV6-1 and TRBJ1-1; D gene uncertain. CDR1 MNHNS and CDR2 SASEGT come from the germline V gene. The CDR3 has 17 residues. Trimming stripped 2 bases from V and 3 bases from J, with 19 bases between. The CDR3 sequence: CASSEWALLGSDTEAFF. CDR3 coding DNA: TGTGCCAGCAGTGAATGGGCTCTACTGGGGTCGGACACTGAAGCTTTCTTT.

The V call is TRBV15, the J call TRBJ2-1, with D unresolved. The CDR3 covers 13 residues. CDR1 and CDR2 (germline): LNHNV, YYDKDF (reference sequence). Trimming left V 1 base short and J 7 bases short, with 8 bases between. The CDR3 here is CATSRVLGNEQFF. The CDR3 nucleotides are TGTGCCACCAGCAGAGTTCTTGGTAATGAGCAGTTCTTC.

The chain recombines TRBV4-1 with TRBJ2-7; 8 nucleotides align to TRBD1. Germline CDR1 reads MGHRA; CDR2 reads YSYEKL. The CDR3 consists of 13 residues. J gave up 7 bases and V 5 bases, and 7 bases lay outside the gene matches. Here the CDR3 DNA reads TGCGCCAGCAGCTCCCAGGGGGCGCGAGAGCAGTACTTC. This gives the protein CASSSQGAREQYF.

This sequence joins TRBV5-6 and TRBJ1-2; 7 positions agree with TRBD1. V was pared by 0 bases and J by 6 bases, with 8 bases of the junction left unmatched. Per germline, CDR1 SGHDT and CDR2 YYEEEE. The CDR3 has 15 amino acids. CDR3 DNA: TGTGCCAGCAGCTTGGGAAGTACAGGGGAGGATGGCTACACCTTC. Its translation: CASSLGSTGEDGYTF. The full variable domain, completed using reference TRBV5-6 and TRBJ1-2, is DAGVTQSPTHLIKTRGQQVTLRCSPKSGHDTVSWYQQALGQGPQFIFQYYEEEERQRGNFPDRFSGHQFPNYSSELNVNALLLGDSALYLCASSLGSTGEDGYTFGSGTRLTVV.